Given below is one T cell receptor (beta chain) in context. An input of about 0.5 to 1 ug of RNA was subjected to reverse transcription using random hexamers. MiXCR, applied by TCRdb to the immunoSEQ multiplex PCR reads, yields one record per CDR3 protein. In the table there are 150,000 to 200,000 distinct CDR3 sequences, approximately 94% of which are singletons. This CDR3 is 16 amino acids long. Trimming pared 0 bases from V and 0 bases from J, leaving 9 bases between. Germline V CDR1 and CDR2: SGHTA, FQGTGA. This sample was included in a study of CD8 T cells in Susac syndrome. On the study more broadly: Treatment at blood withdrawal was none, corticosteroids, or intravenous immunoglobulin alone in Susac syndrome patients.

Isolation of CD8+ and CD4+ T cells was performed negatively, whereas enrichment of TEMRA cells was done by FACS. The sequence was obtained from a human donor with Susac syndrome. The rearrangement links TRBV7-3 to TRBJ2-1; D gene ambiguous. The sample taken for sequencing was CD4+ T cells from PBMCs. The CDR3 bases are TGTGCCAGCAGCTTAACGTCCGAGAGCTCCTACAATGAGCAGTTCTTC. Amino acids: CASSLTSESSYNEQFF.